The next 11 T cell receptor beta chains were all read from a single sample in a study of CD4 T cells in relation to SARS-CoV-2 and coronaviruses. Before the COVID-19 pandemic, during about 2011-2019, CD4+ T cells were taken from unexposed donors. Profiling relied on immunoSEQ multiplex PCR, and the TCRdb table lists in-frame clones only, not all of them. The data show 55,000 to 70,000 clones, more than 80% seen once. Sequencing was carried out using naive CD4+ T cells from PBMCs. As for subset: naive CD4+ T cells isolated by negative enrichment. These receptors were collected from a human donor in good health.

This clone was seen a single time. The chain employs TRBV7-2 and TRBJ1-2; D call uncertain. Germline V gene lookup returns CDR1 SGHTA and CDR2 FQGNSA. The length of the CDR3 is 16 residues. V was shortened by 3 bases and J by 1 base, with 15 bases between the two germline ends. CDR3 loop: CASSFGGPLINYGYTF. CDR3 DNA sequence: TGTGCCAGCAGCTTTGGCGGCCCCTTAATTAACTATGGCTACACCTTC.

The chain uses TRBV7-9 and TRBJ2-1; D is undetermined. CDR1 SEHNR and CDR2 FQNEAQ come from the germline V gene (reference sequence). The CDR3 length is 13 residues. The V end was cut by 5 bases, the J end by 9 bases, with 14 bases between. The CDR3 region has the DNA TGTGCCAGCAGCGGCTCCCGGCCTCGTGAGCAGTTCTTC. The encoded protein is CASSGSRPREQFF.

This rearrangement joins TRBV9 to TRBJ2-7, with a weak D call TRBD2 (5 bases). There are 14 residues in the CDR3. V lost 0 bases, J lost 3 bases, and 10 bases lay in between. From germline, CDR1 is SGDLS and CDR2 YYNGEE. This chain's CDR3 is CASSVAGKGYEQYF. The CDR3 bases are TGTGCCAGCAGCGTAGCGGGAAAGGGCTACGAGCAGTACTTC.

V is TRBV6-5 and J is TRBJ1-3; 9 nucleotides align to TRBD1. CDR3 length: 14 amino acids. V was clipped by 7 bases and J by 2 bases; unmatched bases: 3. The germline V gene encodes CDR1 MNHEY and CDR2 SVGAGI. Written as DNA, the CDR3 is TGTGCCAGCAAGAGGGACAGGGCTGGAAACACCATATATTTT. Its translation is CASKRDRAGNTIYF.

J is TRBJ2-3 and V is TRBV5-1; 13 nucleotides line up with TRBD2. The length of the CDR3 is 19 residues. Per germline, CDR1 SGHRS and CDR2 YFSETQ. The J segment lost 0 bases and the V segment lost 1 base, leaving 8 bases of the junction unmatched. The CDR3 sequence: CASSLFLLTSGGSTDTQYF. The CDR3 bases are TGCGCCAGCAGCTTGTTCCTTCTGACTAGCGGGGGGAGCACAGATACGCAGTATTTT.

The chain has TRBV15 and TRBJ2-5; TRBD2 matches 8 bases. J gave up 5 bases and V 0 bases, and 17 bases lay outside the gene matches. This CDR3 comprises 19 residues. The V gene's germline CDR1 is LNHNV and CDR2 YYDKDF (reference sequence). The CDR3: CATSRDPSGGVRGLETQYF. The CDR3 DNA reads TGTGCCACCAGCAGAGATCCGAGCGGGGGTGTCCGGGGTTTGGAGACCCAGTACTTC.

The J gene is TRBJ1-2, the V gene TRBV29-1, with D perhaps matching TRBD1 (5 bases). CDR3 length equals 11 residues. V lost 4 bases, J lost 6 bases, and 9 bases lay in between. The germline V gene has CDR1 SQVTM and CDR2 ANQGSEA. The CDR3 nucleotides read TGCAGCGTTGCGGGGGGTCATGGCTACACCTTC. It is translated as CSVAGGHGYTF.

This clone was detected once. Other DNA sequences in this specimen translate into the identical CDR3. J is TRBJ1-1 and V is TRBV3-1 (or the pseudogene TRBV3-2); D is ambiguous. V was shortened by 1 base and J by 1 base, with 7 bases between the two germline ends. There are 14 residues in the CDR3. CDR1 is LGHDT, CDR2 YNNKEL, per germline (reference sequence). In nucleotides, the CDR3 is TGTGCCAGCAGCCAAGTGTCAGGGAACACTGAAGCTTTCTTT. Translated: CASSQVSGNTEAFF.

The CDR3 DNA reads TGTGCCAGCAGCCACGAGCGGGGAAGTACGCAGTATTTT. Translating gives CASSHERGSTQYF. The V and J genes are TRBV6-5 and TRBJ2-3; 7 nucleotides line up with TRBD2. Looked up from germline, CDR1 is MNHEY and CDR2 is SVGAGI. With V trimmed by 6 bases and J by 8 bases, 8 bases remained unmatched. The CDR3 consists of 13 residues.

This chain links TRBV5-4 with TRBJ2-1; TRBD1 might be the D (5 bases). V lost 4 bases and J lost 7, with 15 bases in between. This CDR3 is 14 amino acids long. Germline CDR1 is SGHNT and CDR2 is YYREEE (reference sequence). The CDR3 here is CASSARASTNEQFF. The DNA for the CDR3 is TGTGCCAGCAGCGCCAGGGCCAGCACTAATGAGCAGTTCTTC.

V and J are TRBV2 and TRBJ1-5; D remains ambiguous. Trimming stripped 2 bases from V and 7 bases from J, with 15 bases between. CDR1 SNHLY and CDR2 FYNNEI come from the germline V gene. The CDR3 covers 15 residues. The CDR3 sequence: CASSERSPGEQPQHF. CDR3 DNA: TGTGCCAGCAGTGAACGTAGCCCGGGTGAACAGCCCCAGCATTTT. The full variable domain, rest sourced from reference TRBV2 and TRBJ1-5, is EPEVTQTPSHQVTQMGQEVILRCVPISNHLYFYWYRQILGQKVEFLVSFYNNEISEKSEIFDDQFSVERPDGSNFTLKIRSTKLEDSAMYFCASSERSPGEQPQHFGDGTRLSIL.